The following is a T cell receptor (beta chain) sequence with its context. The specificity of this receptor is unknown. Base qualities are not provided; no much larger clone lies one nucleotide away. This sample stems from a study of blood T cell repertoires in COVID-19 (TCRdb year 2020). At the level of the whole study: The collaborator samples originated in the United States, Italy and Spain and spanned the acute and convalescent phases of COVID-19. Subjects who had been exposed to COVID-19, were actively infected with it, or had recovered from it provided the deeply sampled blood TCRbeta repertoires that made up the dataset. The prospective study material was composed of cDNA or gDNA derived from T cells, B-cell-depleted T cells, or PBMCs. Nearly every sample came with metadata listing a de-identified subject ID, COVID-19 status, age in years and sex. The samples were drawn from the first 160 participants of the ongoing ImmuneRACE study and from over a thousand subjects provided by 6 global collaborators. Where HLA class I and class II types were available, the types were taken from metadata supplied by the sample provider, not from assay-based typing. The repertoires were made available in a free public database intended to serve as a resource for research on the immune response to SARS-CoV-2.

Overall study results and their limits: Clinical and demographic metadata were provided uncurated, with the amount varying by source and participant.

TCRbeta CDR3 regions were amplified from genomic DNA by means of the immunoSEQ Assay, a bias-controlled multiplex PCR. Processing in the source paper ran as follows. The number of nucleated cells in each sample was estimated by amplification of reference gene primers within the assay. To quantify the absolute abundance of each unique TCRbeta CDR3 rearrangement, sequence reads were collapsed and filtered. For each sample, productive Simpson clonality was calculated as the square root of Simpson's diversity index over productive rearrangements. TCRdb's version of the immuneACCESS table is confined to in-frame rearrangements and falls short of the full clone set. An unresolved V gene accounts for under half of the shortfall where checked; the remainder is of unknown origin. V, J and clone size reflect that table, while D and trimming were determined from the DNA. In all, the sample holds some 120,000 clones, and more than 75% of those were seen once. The ten largest clonotypes hold around 16% of the sample.

Another Seattle source contributed samples from volunteer blood donors who had recovered from COVID-19. The collaborating institutions used their own protocols to collect whole blood in K2EDTA tubes. For TCRbeta analysis, collaborator samples were shipped as frozen whole blood, as isolated PBMCs, or as DNA extracted from either sample type. Looking up the germline V gene yields CDR1 SGHRS and CDR2 YFSETQ. The CDR3 spans 13 residues, from the cysteine through the phenylalanine. The DNA shown is the 39-base CDR3, in frame from base 1. The V end loses 0 bases and the J end loses 6 bases, and a stretch of 6 bases separates them.

This TCR was recovered from a woman aged 45 to 65 who had recovered from COVID-19. The sequenced sample was peripheral blood. Recombination linked TRBV5-1 to TRBJ2-2; the D gene is unclear. This receptor has the CDR3 CASSLDPAGELFF. The nucleotide sequence reads TGCGCCAGCAGCTTGGATCCAGCCGGGGAGCTGTTTTTT.